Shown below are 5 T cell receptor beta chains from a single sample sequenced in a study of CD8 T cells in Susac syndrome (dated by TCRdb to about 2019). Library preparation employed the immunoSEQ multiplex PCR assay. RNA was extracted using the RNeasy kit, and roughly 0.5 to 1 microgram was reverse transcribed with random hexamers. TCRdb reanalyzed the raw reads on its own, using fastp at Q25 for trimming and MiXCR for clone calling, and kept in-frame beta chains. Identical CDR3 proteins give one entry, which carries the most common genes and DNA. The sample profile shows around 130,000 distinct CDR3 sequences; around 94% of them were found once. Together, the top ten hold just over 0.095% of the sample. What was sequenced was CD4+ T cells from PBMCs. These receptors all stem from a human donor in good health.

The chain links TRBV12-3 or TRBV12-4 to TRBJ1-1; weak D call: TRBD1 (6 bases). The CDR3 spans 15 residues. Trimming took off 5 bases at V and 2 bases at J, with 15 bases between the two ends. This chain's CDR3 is CASSTRGTPNTEAFF. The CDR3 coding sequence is TGTGCCAGCAGTACCCGAGGGACACCAAACACTGAAGCTTTCTTT.

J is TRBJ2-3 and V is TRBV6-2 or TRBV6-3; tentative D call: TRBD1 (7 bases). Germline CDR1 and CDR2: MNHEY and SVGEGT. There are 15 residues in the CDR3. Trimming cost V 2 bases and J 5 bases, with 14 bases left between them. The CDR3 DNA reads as TGTGCCAGCAGTTACGCGGGGACAGTAGGAGATACGCAGTATTTT. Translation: CASSYAGTVGDTQYF.

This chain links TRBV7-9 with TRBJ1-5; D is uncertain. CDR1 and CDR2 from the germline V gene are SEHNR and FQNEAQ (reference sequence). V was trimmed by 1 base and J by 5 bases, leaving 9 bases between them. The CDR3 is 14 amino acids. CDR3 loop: CASSLGWGDQPQHF. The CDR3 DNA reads TGTGCCAGCAGCTTAGGTTGGGGAGATCAGCCCCAGCATTTT. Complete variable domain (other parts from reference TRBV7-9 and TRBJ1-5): DTGVSQNPRHKITKRGQNVTFRCDPISEHNRLYWYRQTLGQGPEFLTYFQNEAQLEKSRLLSDRFSAERPKGSFSTLEIQRTEQGDSAMYLCASSLGWGDQPQHFGDGTRLSIL.

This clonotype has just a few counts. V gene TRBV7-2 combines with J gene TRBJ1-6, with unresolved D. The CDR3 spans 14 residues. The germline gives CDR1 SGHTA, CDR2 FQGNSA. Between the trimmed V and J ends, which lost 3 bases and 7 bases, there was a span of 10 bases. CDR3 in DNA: TGTGCCAGCAGCTTGTCGAGTGAGAATTCACCCCTCCACTTT. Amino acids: CASSLSSENSPLHF.

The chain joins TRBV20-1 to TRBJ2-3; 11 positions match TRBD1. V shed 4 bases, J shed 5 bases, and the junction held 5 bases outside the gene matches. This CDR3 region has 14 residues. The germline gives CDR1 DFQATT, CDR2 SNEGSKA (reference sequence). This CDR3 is CSATGDRGLDTQYF. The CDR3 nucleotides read TGCAGTGCTACCGGGGACAGGGGGTTAGATACGCAGTATTTT.